This T cell receptor (beta chain) was profiled in a study of patients and donors after allogeneic stem cell transplantation. TCRdb passed the RT-PCR reads through MiXCR, listing each CDR3 protein once. The data show some 880,000 distinct CDR3 sequences, over 15% seen once. This sequence originates from a human donor who was either an allogeneic HSCT recipient or a stem cell or donor lymphocyte infusion donor (not recorded which). It is not recorded whose cells these are; they may come from a transplant donor. The sequenced sample consisted of blood, either unsorted or a sorted T cell fraction (not recorded which).

The CDR3 DNA reads TGTGCCAGCTCACCTCTCGGACTCAAGAACACTGAAGCTTTCTTT. It is translated as CASSPLGLKNTEAFF. V and J are TRBV18 and TRBJ1-1; the D is unclear. CDR1 is KGHSH, CDR2 LQKENI, per germline. Trimming shortened V by 3 bases and J by 1 base, and 12 bases separated the two germline ends. The CDR3 extends over 15 amino acids.